This T cell receptor beta chain was obtained from a study of PD-1 blockade in classical Hodgkin lymphoma. General study results and limits: Before treatment, complete responders showed about the same diversity as newly diagnosed patients. Compared with baseline, CD4+ but not CD8+ TCR diversity had risen significantly by C4D1. What caused the repertoire differences, perhaps disease activity or prior therapy, remains undefined.

Sequenced by immunoSEQ multiplex PCR; TCRdb stores in-frame clones only, minus some. This table holds about 97,000 clones, over 80% found once. All patients relapsed after autologous stem cell transplantation, and brentuximab vedotin exposure varied. This CDR3 is built from 16 residues. Germline V lookup: CDR1 SGHVS, CDR2 FNYEAQ. J was trimmed by 5 bases and V by 2 bases; bases with no gene match: 7. Points on this clone: The antigen is undetermined.

The chain recombines TRBV7-6 with TRBJ2-2; 8 nucleotides line up with TRBD2. The clonotype originates from a human donor with classical Hodgkin lymphoma. This specimen was peripheral blood mononuclear cells (PBMCs), taken at baseline. CDR3 region: CASSLLAGKGTGELFF. The CDR3 coding sequence is TGTGCCAGCAGCTTACTAGCGGGCAAAGGGACCGGGGAGCTGTTTTTT.